This T cell receptor (beta chain) derives from a study of OX40 agonist ivuxolimab in advanced cancers. Only in-frame clones appear in the TCRdb table, and some are missing; sequencing was by immunoSEQ multiplex PCR. Here the sample spans 50,000 to 65,000 clones, around 82% being singletons. The timepoints at which blood was sampled were baseline, cycle 4 day 1, and cycle 7 day 1. The CDR3 consists of 15 residues. The germline V and J ends were trimmed by 6 bases and 2 bases, with 14 bases remaining between them. CDR1 is MDHEN, CDR2 SYDVKM, per germline. Sequences were derived from CD4+ or CD8+ T cells sorted from blood, sampled in a trial of the OX40 agonist ivuxolimab. The sequence was obtained from an adult with an advanced solid tumor such as melanoma, head and neck, liver or kidney cancer. This rearrangement joins TRBV28 to TRBJ1-3; maybe TRBD1 (6 bases). The CDR3 DNA sequence: TGTGCCAGCAGGAAACAGGGCGGGACTGGAAACACCATATATTTT. This gives the protein CASRKQGGTGNTIYF.